These 9 T cell receptor beta chains were all obtained from the same sample, sequenced in a study of shared clonotypes between healthy human individuals. Terminally differentiated effector memory CD45RA+ cells were left out of the naive CD8 fraction, which was CD45RO-negative and positively selected for CCR7. Generated by immunoSEQ multiplex PCR, the TCRdb table keeps only in-frame clones and is missing some. Of under 2,000,000 clones in the sample, approximately 95% were seen once. The sequenced material came from naive CD8+ T cells sorted from blood. These receptors originate from a man between 18 and 29 years old in good health.

The count of this clone is one. The chain is built from TRBV27 and TRBJ2-1; possibly TRBD2 for D (6 bases). There are 15 residues in the CDR3. Per germline, CDR1 MNHEY and CDR2 SMNVEV (reference sequence). The V end lost 2 bases, the J end lost 3 bases, and 11 bases lay between the germline ends. The CDR3 here is CASSLTGVLYNEQFF. Here the CDR3 DNA reads TGTGCCAGCAGTTTAACGGGGGTCCTCTACAATGAGCAGTTCTTC.

This clone appeared a single time. The chain has TRBV5-1 and TRBJ2-3; D remains unclear. The CDR3 length is 13 residues. The germline CDR1 and CDR2 sequences are SGHRS and YFSETQ. Trimming stripped 0 bases from V and 5 bases from J, with 7 bases between. CDR3 in amino acids: CASSLDRKDTQYF. CDR3 bases: TGCGCCAGCAGCTTGGATAGAAAAGATACGCAGTATTTT.

This chain joins TRBV4-1 and TRBJ2-5, with D hard to call. V dropped 3 bases and J dropped 3 bases, with 11 bases sitting between them. Germline V CDR1 and CDR2: MGHRA, YSYEKL. The CDR3 length is 14 residues. In DNA, the CDR3 is TGCGCCAGCAGCCAGGGTGTCGGTAAAGAGACCCAGTACTTC. It translates to CASSQGVGKETQYF.

This rearrangement joins TRBV7-6 to TRBJ2-7; no firm D call. V was pared by 5 bases and J by 4 bases, with 12 bases between. This CDR3 is 13 amino acids long. Germline V gene lookup returns CDR1 SGHVS and CDR2 FNYEAQ. CDR3 coding DNA: TGTGCCAGCAGCCCAACCCCACTATACGAGCAGTACTTC. This translates into CASSPTPLYEQYF.

This chain connects TRBV19 to TRBJ1-1; no clear D. CDR1 is LNHDA and CDR2 is SQIVND in the germline V gene (reference sequence). The CDR3 is made up of 13 amino acids. V was shortened by 6 bases and J by 2 bases, with 10 bases between the two germline ends. The CDR3 spells CASRLGKNTEAFF. CDR3 DNA sequence: TGTGCCAGTAGACTTGGAAAAAACACTGAAGCTTTCTTT.

This clone appeared a single time. This rearrangement joins TRBV11-2 to TRBJ1-2; the D is unclear. The CDR3 is 15 residues long. From germline, CDR1 is SGHAT and CDR2 FQNNGV. V was pared by 2 bases and J by 8 bases, with 18 bases between. The CDR3 DNA follows: TGTGCCAGCAGCTTATATCGGGAGATAGTGTGGGGCTACACCTTC. Translating gives CASSLYREIVWGYTF.

The V gene is TRBV7-6, the J gene TRBJ2-3; 8 bases are shared with TRBD2. The junction had 2 bases not matched to a gene; V was cut back by 1 base and J by 2 bases. From germline, CDR1 is SGHVS and CDR2 FNYEAQ. CDR3 size: 15 residues. The CDR3 nucleotides read TGTGCCAGCAGCTTAGGCGGGAGGTACACAGATACGCAGTATTTT. Protein: CASSLGGRYTDTQYF.

The chain is built from TRBV7-2 and TRBJ1-1, with D possibly matching TRBD1 (6 bases). CDR3 length equals 16 residues. CDR1 SGHTA and CDR2 FQGNSA come from the germline V gene. Trimming removed 1 base from V and 2 bases from J, with 14 bases in between. The CDR3 loop is CASSLVHRTENTEAFF. CDR3 DNA sequence: TGTGCCAGCAGCTTAGTCCACCGGACAGAAAACACTGAAGCTTTCTTT.

The rearrangement joins TRBV7-2 to TRBJ1-2; the D gene is possibly TRBD1 (6 bases). In germline, CDR1 is SGHTA, CDR2 FQGNSA. V was trimmed by 4 bases and J by 6 bases, leaving 18 bases between them. This CDR3 has 15 amino acids. CDR3 sequence reads: CASSSRDTNSHGYTF. The CDR3 DNA reads TGTGCCAGCAGCTCCCGGGACACCAACTCTCATGGCTACACCTTC.